This TCR beta chain was sequenced during a study of Ad26.COV2.S vaccination and SARS-CoV-2 variants. Study at large: A participant enrolled in the COV1001 Ad26.COV2.S trial arm provided the sample. Ad26.COV2.S, an intramuscular injection, was given once or twice 56 days apart. General observations from the study: Comparability of non-spike TCR breadth was observed across vaccine and placebo recipients.

Treatment specified: some 20 received Ad26.COV2.S at low or high dose, single or two shots; five or six received placebo; per-sample allocation not given. The study sampled participants on day 63 after the first vaccine or placebo injection. This table comes from immunoSEQ multiplex PCR, and its TCRdb copy is limited to in-frame clones, with some not included. The sample has 300,000 to 400,000 clones, about 86% seen once. A remark on this clone: The antigen is undetermined.

Sequencing used peripheral blood, obtained in a trial of Ad26.COV2.S vaccine versus placebo. The sequence was obtained from a person aged 18-65 years who received the Ad26.COV2.S COVID-19 vaccine or a placebo.

CDR3 DNA sequence: TGTGCCAGCAGTGAAGTAGGGGGCTCTGGGGCAGATACGCAGTATTTT. Translation: CASSEVGGSGADTQYF. V is TRBV6-1 and J is TRBJ2-3; 7 bases map to TRBD1. This CDR3 has 16 amino acids. Per germline, CDR1 MNHNS and CDR2 SASEGT. Unmatched junction bases numbered 8, after V lost 1 base and J lost 4 bases.